This TCR beta chain was recorded in a study of blood T cell repertoires in COVID-19. As for the study in general: PBMCs, B-cell-depleted T cells, or T cells were the source of the cDNA or gDNA that made up the material.

Germline trimming cut 3 bases from V and 0 bases from J; bases unmatched to any gene: 4. The CDR3 sequence is 15 residues long. CDR1 is SGHTA and CDR2 is FQGTGA in the germline V gene. Methods used by the authors: Reference gene primer amplification in the assay estimated nucleated cell counts. Generated by immunoSEQ multiplex PCR, the TCRdb table keeps only in-frame clones and is missing some. V and J calls and clone size are copied from that table; D and trimming were computed from the DNA. The sample includes hundreds of thousands of clones, approximately 89% of them seen just once. The chain carries TRBV7-3 and TRBJ2-5; the match to TRBD2 covers 7 bases. The TCR sequence derives from a woman aged 60-70 years who had recovered from COVID-19. Sequencing was carried out using peripheral blood. The chain's CDR3 is CASSLGGGHQETQYF. Written as DNA, the CDR3 is TGTGCCAGCAGCTTGGGCGGGGGACACCAAGAGACCCAGTACTTC.